This T cell receptor beta chain is from a study of blood T cell repertoires in COVID-19. Background on the study: PBMCs, B-cell-depleted T cells, or T cells were the source of the cDNA or gDNA that made up the material.

Original processing notes: Scientists estimated how many nucleated cells there were by amplifying reference gene primers. Profiling relied on immunoSEQ multiplex PCR, and the TCRdb table lists in-frame clones only, not all of them. V and J calls and clone size are copied from that table; D and trimming were computed from the DNA. The data contain some 290,000 clones, nearly 90% of them seen just once; the ten biggest clones take up 11%. Seattle's enrolled individuals joined amid active infection and were then monitored longitudinally. With 4 bases clipped from V and 8 bases from J, the junction kept 14 bases outside the gene matches. The CDR3 is 16 amino acids. CDR1 MDHEN and CDR2 SYDVKM come from the germline V gene.

V usage is TRBV28 and J usage is TRBJ1-2; TRBD1 agrees at 9 bases. The sequence came from a woman between 25 and 40 years old with COVID-19, enrolled during active disease. The specimen was peripheral blood. CDR3 DNA sequence: TGTGCCAGCAGTTCTACTTCCGGGACAGGGTGGATGGGCTACACCTTC. Translated: CASSSTSGTGWMGYTF.